These T cell receptor beta chains were read from a single sample in a study of blood T cell repertoires in COVID-19. Measured with immunoSEQ multiplex PCR; TCRdb has only the in-frame clones, and not every one. Here the sample spans about 240,000 clones, approximately 83% being singletons. The sequencing input was PBMCs or T cells enriched from blood (not recorded which). The source of these receptors is a woman aged 40-49 years with acute COVID-19. CDR3s include the opening cysteine and the closing phenylalanine or tryptophan. A D gene is named only where the DNA matches it firmly. Only some rows state a clone size, as once, few, many or a class for expanded clones.

V gene	D gene	J gene	CDR3 length	clone size	CDR3 protein	CDR3 DNA
TRBV19	TRBD2	TRBJ2-1	13	NA	CASSIAAGREEFF	TGTGCCAGTAGTATAGCCGCCGGGAGGGAAGAGTTCTTC
TRBV11-3	NA	TRBJ1-1	14	NA	CASSTDPGSKKAFF	TGTGCCAGCAGCACCGACCCCGGGTCCAAAAAGGCTTTCTTT
TRBV14	TRBD2	TRBJ2-1	16	NA	CASSQKGGYYYNEQFF	TGTGCCAGCAGCCAAAAGGGAGGGTATTACTACAATGAGCAGTTCTTC
TRBV19	TRBD2	TRBJ2-2	18	NA	CASSIRSRLAGVTGELFF	TGTGCCAGTAGTATCCGGTCTCGACTAGCGGGAGTCACCGGGGAGCTGTTTTTT
TRBV13	TRBD2	TRBJ2-1	13	NA	CASRSGSQNEQFF	TGTGCCAGCCGTAGCGGGAGTCAGAATGAGCAGTTCTTC
TRBV24-1	NA	TRBJ1-5	12	NA	CATSDPHQPQHF	TGTGCCACCAGTGACCCTCATCAGCCCCAGCATTTT
TRBV2	NA	TRBJ2-5	14	NA	CASSEWGGLETQYF	TGTGCCAGCAGTGAATGGGGGGGGCTGGAGACCCAGTACTTC
TRBV18	NA	TRBJ2-1	16	NA	CASSQGAGTFSNEQFF	TGTGCCAGCTCACAAGGGGCGGGGACCTTTTCTAATGAGCAGTTCTTC
TRBV6-1	NA	TRBJ2-1	12	NA	CASSDSGDEQFF	TGTGCCAGCAGTGATTCGGGGGATGAGCAGTTCTTC
TRBV25-1	TRBD1	TRBJ1-2	15	NA	CASSEYGTGGGGYTF	TGTGCCAGCAGTGAATATGGGACAGGGGGAGGTGGCTACACCTTC
TRBV7-6	TRBD2	TRBJ2-3	16	NA	CASSLLSGGNTDTQYF	TGTGCCAGCAGCTTATTGTCGGGAGGGAATACAGATACGCAGTATTTT
TRBV11-2	TRBD2	TRBJ2-7	15	NA	CASSFGAGGASEQYF	TGTGCCAGCAGCTTCGGAGCGGGAGGGGCCTCCGAGCAGTACTTC
TRBV3-1/TRBV3-2	TRBD1	TRBJ2-7	15	NA	CASSPPTGGARGQYF	TGTGCCAGCAGCCCCCCGACAGGGGGCGCGAGAGGTCAGTACTTC
TRBV4-2	TRBD2	TRBJ2-3	18	NA	CASSQDGLEREATDTQYF	TGTGCCAGCAGCCAAGACGGATTAGAGCGGGAGGCCACAGATACGCAGTATTTT
TRBV5-6	NA	TRBJ1-1	14	NA	CASSYGQRNTEAFF	TGTGCCAGCAGCTATGGACAGAGAAACACTGAAGCTTTCTTT
TRBV20-1	NA	TRBJ1-5	15	NA	CSASPWGTKGEPQHF	TGCAGTGCTAGTCCCTGGGGGACAAAGGGAGAGCCCCAGCATTTT
TRBV12-3/TRBV12-4	NA	TRBJ1-1	12	NA	CASSSINTEAFF	TGTGCCAGCAGTTCTATTAACACTGAAGCTTTCTTT
TRBV24-1	TRBD2	TRBJ2-7	14	once	CASSSSGRSHEQYF	TGTGCCTCGTCTTCTAGCGGGAGGTCTCACGAGCAGTACTTC
TRBV7-2	NA	TRBJ2-7	14	NA	CASSLTGPSYEQYF	TGTGCCAGCAGCTTGACAGGACCCTCCTACGAGCAGTACTTC
TRBV28	NA	TRBJ1-2	17	NA	CASSLFRGEGTGYGYTF	TGTGCCAGCAGTTTATTTCGGGGGGAAGGGACCGGCTATGGCTACACCTTC
TRBV7-9	TRBD1	TRBJ2-7	14	NA	CASSTNRGPYEQYF	TGTGCCAGCAGCACTAACAGGGGGCCCTACGAGCAGTACTTC
TRBV9	TRBD1	TRBJ1-4	15	NA	CASSSGGSILEKLFF	TGTGCCAGCAGCTCAGGGGGTTCTATCCTTGAAAAACTGTTTTTT
TRBV7-6	TRBD2	TRBJ2-1	14	NA	CASSSSGSGDEQFF	TGTGCCAGCAGCTCTAGCGGGAGTGGGGATGAGCAGTTCTTC
TRBV2	NA	TRBJ1-1	13	NA	CASNAGLNTEAFF	TGTGCCAGCAACGCAGGCCTGAACACTGAAGCTTTCTTT
TRBV5-6	NA	TRBJ1-4	14	NA	CASSPGGPNEKLFF	TGTGCCAGCAGCCCCGGGGGGCCTAATGAAAAACTGTTTTTT
TRBV5-1	TRBD1	TRBJ1-2	15	NA	CASSLSGGLSYGYTF	TGCGCCAGCAGCTTATCAGGGGGTCTCTCCTATGGCTACACCTTC
TRBV4-1	NA	TRBJ2-1	15	NA	CASSQDRTDYNEQFF	TGCGCCAGCAGCCAAGACAGGACAGACTACAATGAGCAGTTCTTC
TRBV5-5	NA	TRBJ2-6	16	NA	CASSLAWSSGANVLTF	TGTGCCAGCAGCTTGGCCTGGAGCTCTGGGGCCAACGTCCTGACTTTC
TRBV27	TRBD2	TRBJ2-1	16	NA	CASRGLAGGPWNEQFF	TGTGCCAGCAGGGGACTAGCGGGAGGGCCTTGGAATGAGCAGTTCTTC
TRBV7-7	NA	TRBJ2-1	13	NA	CASSLQSGHEQFF	TGTGCTAGCAGCTTACAGTCAGGGCACGAGCAGTTCTTC
TRBV2	NA	TRBJ1-1	12	NA	CASIRGNTEAFF	TGTGCCAGCATCAGGGGGAACACTGAAGCTTTCTTT
TRBV30	NA	TRBJ2-7	12	once	CAWGQGGSEQYF	TGTGCCTGGGGACAGGGCGGGAGTGAGCAGTACTTC
TRBV7-8	TRBD1	TRBJ1-6	14	NA	CASSPGQGGSPLHF	TGTGCCAGCAGCCCTGGACAGGGCGGTTCACCCCTCCACTTT
TRBV6-5	TRBD1	TRBJ2-7	15	once	CASSYRDRGGYEQYF	TGTGCCAGCAGCTATCGGGACAGGGGTGGCTACGAGCAGTACTTC
TRBV12-3/TRBV12-4	NA	TRBJ1-3	13	NA	CASSASSGNTIYF	TGTGCCAGCAGCGCCAGCTCTGGAAACACCATATATTTT
TRBV6-5	NA	TRBJ2-5	14	many	CASSLSIRGETQYF	TGTGCCAGCAGTCTGTCAATAAGAGGGGAGACCCAGTACTTC
TRBV15	NA	TRBJ1-6	18	NA	CATSRDLSGRVENSPLHF	TGTGCCACCAGCAGAGATCTCTCAGGCAGGGTGGAAAATTCACCCCTCCACTTT
TRBV5-5	NA	TRBJ1-5	15	NA	CASSRVGGGNQPQHF	TGTGCCAGCAGCCGCGTGGGGGGAGGCAATCAGCCCCAGCATTTT
TRBV7-9	NA	TRBJ2-7	13	once	CASSFFGAYEQYF	TGTGCCAGCAGCTTTTTCGGTGCCTACGAGCAGTACTTC
TRBV7-2	NA	TRBJ2-2	14	NA	CASSFDGEKGELFF	TGTGCCAGCAGCTTTGACGGGGAGAAGGGGGAGCTGTTTTTT
TRBV19	TRBD2	TRBJ2-2	18	NA	CASSILGIGSGSTGELFF	TGTGCCAGTAGTATTCTAGGGATAGGTAGCGGGTCCACCGGGGAGCTGTTTTTT
TRBV27	TRBD1	TRBJ2-1	15	NA	CASSLFGQGHNEQFF	TGTGCCAGCAGTTTATTTGGACAGGGCCACAATGAGCAGTTCTTC
TRBV10-3	TRBD1	TRBJ1-1	15	NA	CAISESGQKNTEAFF	TGTGCCATCAGTGAGTCGGGACAGAAAAACACTGAAGCTTTCTTT
TRBV7-2	TRBD2	TRBJ2-1	15	NA	CASSLVASGSWEQFF	TGTGCCAGCAGCTTAGTGGCTAGCGGGAGTTGGGAGCAGTTCTTC
TRBV7-2	NA	TRBJ1-2	16	NA	CASSLGVAAANYGYTF	TGTGCCAGCAGCTTAGGGGTGGCGGCAGCTAACTATGGCTACACCTTC
TRBV2	NA	TRBJ1-5	15	NA	CASSVVTVSNQPQHF	TGTGCCAGCAGTGTAGTGACAGTTAGCAATCAGCCCCAGCATTTT
TRBV12-3/TRBV12-4	TRBD1	TRBJ1-2	13	NA	CASSQDRVYGYTF	TGTGCCAGCAGCCAAGACAGGGTCTATGGCTACACCTTC
TRBV11-3	NA	TRBJ2-2	15	NA	CASTPASRPPGELFF	TGTGCCAGCACCCCAGCCTCGCGGCCCCCCGGGGAGCTGTTTTTT
TRBV7-9	NA	TRBJ1-3	15	once	CASSDKDSSGNTIYF	TGTGCCAGCAGCGACAAAGACAGCTCTGGAAACACCATATATTTT
TRBV4-1	TRBD2	TRBJ2-7	16	NA	CASSQEDSGLAREQYF	TGCGCCAGCAGCCAAGAAGATTCGGGACTAGCAAGGGAGCAGTACTTC
TRBV5-4	NA	TRBJ2-5	16	NA	CASSLGLASLQETQYF	TGTGCCAGCAGCTTGGGGCTAGCTTCACTCCAAGAGACCCAGTACTTC
TRBV19	TRBD1	TRBJ2-7	14	NA	CASSSGTGGGEQYF	TGTGCCAGTAGTTCCGGGACAGGGGGCGGCGAGCAGTACTTC
TRBV18	NA	TRBJ2-1	15	NA	CASSQRQDSYNEQFF	TGTGCCAGCTCACAGCGGCAAGACTCCTACAATGAGCAGTTCTTC
TRBV6-5	TRBD2	TRBJ2-1	15	NA	CASSYLAGGLHEQFF	TGTGCCAGCAGTTACTTAGCGGGAGGGCTCCATGAGCAGTTCTTC